These T cell receptor beta chains were read from a single sample in a study of blood T cell repertoires in COVID-19. Sequencing was performed with immunoSEQ multiplex PCR; in TCRdb, only in-frame clones are kept and a portion is missing. Among 110,000 or so clones, over 70% were seen once, and the ten largest hold about 1.6%. What was sequenced was peripheral blood. These receptors were collected from a middle-aged man with acute or convalescent COVID-19. Both conserved end residues are part of each CDR3. The D gene is left open where the match is weak. Only some rows state a clone size, as once, few, many or a class for expanded clones.

V gene,clone size,CDR3 length,J gene,D gene,CDR3 DNA,CDR3 protein
TRBV13,NA,17,TRBJ2-3,NA,TGTGCCAGCAGCTTAGGTAGTCGGGGATCAGGCACAGATACGCAGTATTTT,CASSLGSRGSGTDTQYF
TRBV14,once,18,TRBJ2-7,TRBD2,TGTGCCAGCAGCCGGAGCTTATATAAACGGGGGGGGACCTACGAGCAGTACTTC,CASSRSLYKRGGTYEQYF
TRBV5-1,NA,14,TRBJ1-6,TRBD1,TGCGCCAGCAGCTCCGGGGACAGGGATTCACCCCTCCACTTT,CASSSGDRDSPLHF
TRBV6-6,NA,13,TRBJ1-2,TRBD1,TGTGCCAGCAGCACGACAGGGGGCGATGGCTACACCTTC,CASSTTGGDGYTF
TRBV5-6,NA,15,TRBJ1-1,TRBD1,TGTGCCAGCATCCCTAGGTTGAGGGGGCACACTGAAGCTTTCTTT,CASIPRLRGHTEAFF
TRBV4-2,NA,15,TRBJ2-1,TRBD2,TGTGCCAGCAGCCAAAGGACTAGCGGATACAATGAGCAGTTCTTC,CASSQRTSGYNEQFF
TRBV6-1,NA,16,TRBJ2-3,NA,TGTGCCAGCAGTGGTTCCAGCGGTCATAGCACAGATACGCAGTATTTT,CASSGSSGHSTDTQYF
TRBV28,many,13,TRBJ1-2,NA,TGTGCCAGCAGTTTAGCCTCACAGGGTGGCTACACCTTC,CASSLASQGGYTF
TRBV6-6,NA,16,TRBJ2-2,TRBD1,TGTGCCAGCAGTTACCCGGGACAGGGGAACACCGGGGAGCTGTTTTTT,CASSYPGQGNTGELFF
TRBV5-5,once,15,TRBJ1-1,NA,TGTGCCAGCAGCTTGGCCAGGGGCTCGAACACTGAAGCTTTCTTT,CASSLARGSNTEAFF
TRBV27,NA,16,TRBJ2-1,TRBD2,TGTGCCAGCAGTCCCTCGGGTGGCGGGGGGGCCAATGAGCAGTTCTTC,CASSPSGGGGANEQFF
TRBV9,NA,14,TRBJ2-3,NA,TGTGCCAGCAGCGCCAGACAGGAACTAGATACGCAGTATTTT,CASSARQELDTQYF
TRBV28,NA,15,TRBJ2-7,NA,TGTGCCAGCAGTTCTACGGGGGTAGGGAGGTACGAGCAGTACTTC,CASSSTGVGRYEQYF
TRBV2,NA,14,TRBJ1-2,NA,TGTGCCAGCAGTGAGCTCTCCGGGGTCTATGGCTACACCTTC,CASSELSGVYGYTF
TRBV3-1/TRBV3-2,NA,18,TRBJ2-1,TRBD2,TGTGCCAGCAGCCAAAAGCCAGCGGGGGGGATCTCCTACAATGAGCAGTTCTTC,CASSQKPAGGISYNEQFF
TRBV4-2,NA,15,TRBJ2-1,TRBD2,TGTGCCAGCAGCCAAGTGGTAGCGGAGTCTAGCGGGCAGTTCTTC,CASSQVVAESSGQFF
TRBV4-2,NA,13,TRBJ1-2,NA,TGTGCCAGCAGCCTTTACAGGGCTGGTGGCTACACCTTC,CASSLYRAGGYTF
TRBV18,once,13,TRBJ1-1,NA,TGTGCCAGCTCACCCCCCATGAACACTGAAGCTTTCTTT,CASSPPMNTEAFF
TRBV28,NA,18,TRBJ1-2,TRBD1,TGTGCCAGCAGTACCGGAGGACAGGGGGCGAGGGGTAGCTATGGCTACACCTTC,CASSTGGQGARGSYGYTF
TRBV2,medium-sized,14,TRBJ1-5,TRBD1,TGTGCCAGCGGGCAGGGGGGCCTAGTTCAGCCCCAGCATTTT,CASGQGGLVQPQHF
TRBV6-6,NA,12,TRBJ2-7,TRBD1,TGTGCCACCCGAACAGGGGTCTACGAGCAGTACTTC,CATRTGVYEQYF
TRBV5-1,NA,15,TRBJ2-1,TRBD1,TGCGCCAGCAGCTTGGACAGGGGGTTGGGGAATGAGCAGTTCTTC,CASSLDRGLGNEQFF
TRBV6-6,NA,15,TRBJ1-1,NA,TGTGCCAGCACCCTAATGGGGGCCCGGGACACTGAAGCTTTCTTT,CASTLMGARDTEAFF
TRBV5-1,NA,15,TRBJ2-3,TRBD2,TGCGCCAGCAGCTTGGTAGCGGGGGACACAGATACGCAGTATTTT,CASSLVAGDTDTQYF
TRBV28,NA,15,TRBJ2-7,TRBD1,TGTGCCAGCAGTTTAATCGGGACAGGGGGCGACGAGCAGTACTTC,CASSLIGTGGDEQYF
TRBV3-1/TRBV3-2,NA,15,TRBJ1-2,TRBD1,TGTGCCAGCAGCCTAGACTTGGGACAGAACTATGGCTACACCTTC,CASSLDLGQNYGYTF
TRBV6-4,NA,16,TRBJ1-5,NA,TGTGCCAGCAGTGACTCAGTGTCCTATAGCAATCAGCCCCAGCATTTT,CASSDSVSYSNQPQHF
TRBV7-3,NA,17,TRBJ2-3,TRBD1,TGTGCCAGCAGCACCCACCCCGGACAGGAGAGCACAGATACGCAGTATTTT,CASSTHPGQESTDTQYF
TRBV28,NA,18,TRBJ2-6,TRBD1,TGTGCCAGCAGTCCCTCGGGACAGGGGAAATCTGGGGCCAACGTCCTGACTTTC,CASSPSGQGKSGANVLTF
TRBV5-1,NA,16,TRBJ2-7,TRBD1,TGCGCCAGCAGCCTGGGCCCGGGACAGGGGGCGAGGGAGCAGTACTTC,CASSLGPGQGAREQYF
TRBV5-1,NA,15,TRBJ2-2,NA,TGCGCCAGCAGCCCCGGGTCCATCCAACCCGGGGAGCTGTTTTTT,CASSPGSIQPGELFF
TRBV7-3,NA,15,TRBJ1-6,NA,TGTGCCAGCAGCTTAACATCCAGTAATAATTCACCCCTCCACTTT,CASSLTSSNNSPLHF
TRBV11-2,NA,15,TRBJ1-1,NA,TGTGCCAGCAGCTTAGGTTTCAGGCTTAACACTGAAGCTTTCTTT,CASSLGFRLNTEAFF
TRBV28,NA,14,TRBJ1-2,NA,TGTGCCAGCAGTTTATCAGGGATAGCCTATGGCTACACCTTC,CASSLSGIAYGYTF
TRBV4-1,NA,15,TRBJ2-5,TRBD1,TGCGCCAGCAGCCACCCCGGGACAGGGGAAGAGACCCAGTACTTC,CASSHPGTGEETQYF
TRBV15,NA,15,TRBJ1-3,NA,TGTGCCACCAGCAGCAATCCCATCTCTGGAAACACCATATATTTT,CATSSNPISGNTIYF
TRBV4-1,NA,16,TRBJ1-4,NA,TGCGCCAGCAGCCAAGATCGGGAGTCGGGGGGAGGGAAACTGTTTTTT,CASSQDRESGGGKLFF
TRBV5-1,NA,17,TRBJ1-2,TRBD1,TGCGCCAGCAGCTTGGTCGGAGGAGCGAAGGGGGCTTCTGGCTACACCTTC,CASSLVGGAKGASGYTF
TRBV9,NA,15,TRBJ2-2,TRBD2,TGTGCCAGCAGCGGGAGCGGGGGGGCCACCGGGGAGCTGTTTTTT,CASSGSGGATGELFF
TRBV5-1,NA,13,TRBJ1-2,TRBD1,TGCGCCAGCAGCTGGACAGGGGGCTATGGCTACACCTTC,CASSWTGGYGYTF
TRBV11-3,NA,14,TRBJ2-2,NA,TGTGCCAGCAGCGACCTGGCGGGGCCCGGGGAGCTGTTTTTT,CASSDLAGPGELFF
TRBV21-1,NA,15,TRBJ1-2,NA,NA,CASSKFGRGNYGYTF
TRBV5-4,NA,14,TRBJ1-2,NA,TGTGCCAGCAGCCAAGCCGGGTTTTCGAATGGCTACACCTTC,CASSQAGFSNGYTF
TRBV11-2,NA,18,TRBJ2-2,TRBD1,TGTGCCAGCAGCCCCGAAGAACAGGGGGCATCGTACACCGGGGAGCTGTTTTTT,CASSPEEQGASYTGELFF
TRBV3-1/TRBV3-2,NA,13,TRBJ2-3,TRBD1,TGTGCCAGCAGCCAGGGACAGGCTTATACGCAGTATTTT,CASSQGQAYTQYF
TRBV10-3,NA,15,TRBJ2-1,TRBD1,TGTGCCATCACCGAGGACGTAGGGGGCTTTGGTGAGCAGTTCTTC,CAITEDVGGFGEQFF
TRBV5-1,NA,15,TRBJ2-3,TRBD2,TGCGCCAGCAAATTAGCGGGGGCCGGCACAGATACGCAGTATTTT,CASKLAGAGTDTQYF
TRBV7-2,NA,17,TRBJ2-5,TRBD1,TGTGCCAGCAGCCCCGGACAGGGAAGGAGGGGCGGGAAGACCCAGTACTTC,CASSPGQGRRGGKTQYF
TRBV3-1/TRBV3-2,NA,15,TRBJ1-6,TRBD1,TGTGCCAGCACAGGGGGCCCAGCAGGGCTATCACCCCTCCACTTT,CASTGGPAGLSPLHF